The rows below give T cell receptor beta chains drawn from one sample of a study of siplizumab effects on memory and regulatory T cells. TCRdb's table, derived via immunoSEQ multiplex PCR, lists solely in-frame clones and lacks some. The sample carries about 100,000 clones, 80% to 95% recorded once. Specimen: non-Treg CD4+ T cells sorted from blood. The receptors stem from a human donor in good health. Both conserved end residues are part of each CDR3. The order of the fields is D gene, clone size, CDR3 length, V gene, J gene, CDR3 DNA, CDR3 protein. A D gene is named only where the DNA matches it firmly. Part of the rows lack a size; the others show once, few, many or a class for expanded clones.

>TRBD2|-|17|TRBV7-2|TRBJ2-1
TGTGCCAGCAGCACACCCCCTAGCGGGAGGTTCTACAATGAGCAGTTCTTC
CASSTPPSGRFYNEQFF
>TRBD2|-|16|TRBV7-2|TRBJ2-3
TGTGCCAGCAGCAGGACTAGCGGTACTAGCACAGATACGCAGTATTTT
CASSRTSGTSTDTQYF
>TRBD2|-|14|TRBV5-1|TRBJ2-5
TGCGCCAGCAGCCCTGGCAGTAGCGGGGAGACCCAGTACTTC
CASSPGSSGETQYF
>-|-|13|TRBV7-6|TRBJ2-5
TGTGCCAGCAGCCCCCGGGTCCAAGAGACCCAGTACTTC
CASSPRVQETQYF
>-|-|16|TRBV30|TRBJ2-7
TGTGCCTGGAGTGTAAGGTTTATGTCAGGGGCGAACGAGCAGTACTTC
CAWSVRFMSGANEQYF
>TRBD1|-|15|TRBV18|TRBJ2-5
TGTGCCAGCTCACCGGGGACAGGACGTGATGAGACCCAGTACTTC
CASSPGTGRDETQYF
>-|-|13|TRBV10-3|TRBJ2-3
TGTGCCACCTCAGTGGTCCCCACAGATACGCAGTATTTT
CATSVVPTDTQYF
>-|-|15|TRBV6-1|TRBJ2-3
TGTGCCAGCAATAAACTAGTTTCTTTGGCCGATACGCAGTATTTT
CASNKLVSLADTQYF
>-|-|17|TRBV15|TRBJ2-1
TGTGCCACCAGCAGAGATAAGGGAGGAGGGAGCAACAATGAGCAGTTCTTC
CATSRDKGGGSNNEQFF
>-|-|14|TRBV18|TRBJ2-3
TGTGCCAGCTCACGTCCCTCTAGCACAGATACGCAGTATTTT
CASSRPSSTDTQYF
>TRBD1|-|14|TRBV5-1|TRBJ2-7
TGCGCCAGCAGCTTAGGGACAGGCCACTACGAGCAGTACTTC
CASSLGTGHYEQYF
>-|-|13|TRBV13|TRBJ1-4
TGTGCCAGCAGCTTAGGTCTCGTCGAAAAACTGTTTTTT
CASSLGLVEKLFF
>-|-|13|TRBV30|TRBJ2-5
TGTGCCTGGAGTGTCATGGTTTGGGAGACCCAGTACTTC
CAWSVMVWETQYF
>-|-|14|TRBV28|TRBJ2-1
TGTGCCAGCACCTCTGGGGGCCAAGACAATGAGCAGTTCTTC
CASTSGGQDNEQFF
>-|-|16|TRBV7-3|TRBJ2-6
TGTGCCAGCAGCTTAGGCCAGAGGGCTGGGGCCAACGTCCTGACTTTC
CASSLGQRAGANVLTF
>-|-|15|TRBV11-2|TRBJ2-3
TGTGCCAGCAGTGAACTGGAAGTAAGCACAGATACGCAGTATTTT
CASSELEVSTDTQYF
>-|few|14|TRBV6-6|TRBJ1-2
TGTGCCAGCTCGACAGTCGTAGCTAACTATGGCTACACCTTC
CASSTVVANYGYTF
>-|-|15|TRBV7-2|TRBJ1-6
TGTGCCAGCAGCTTAGACAGGCACTATAATTCACCCCTCCACTTT
CASSLDRHYNSPLHF
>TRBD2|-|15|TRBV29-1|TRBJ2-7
TGCAGCGTTACGCTAGCGGGGGATAGCTCCTACGAGCAGTACTTC
CSVTLAGDSSYEQYF
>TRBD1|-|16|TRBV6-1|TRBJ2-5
TGTGCCAGCAGTGCACACAGGGGGCGGAGAGGAGAGACCCAGTACTTC
CASSAHRGRRGETQYF
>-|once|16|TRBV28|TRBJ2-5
TGTGCCAGCAGTTTAAACCCCGACAGAACTCAAGAGACCCAGTACTTC
CASSLNPDRTQETQYF
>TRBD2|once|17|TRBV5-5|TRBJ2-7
TGTGCCAGCAGCTTGGCATCGAGGGGACTAGCGGGAGACGAGCAGTACTTC
CASSLASRGLAGDEQYF
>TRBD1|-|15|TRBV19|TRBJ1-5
TGTGCCAGTAACCGGGACAGCAATAGCAATCAGCCCCAGCATTTT
CASNRDSNSNQPQHF
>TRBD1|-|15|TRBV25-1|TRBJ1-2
TGTGCCAGCAGTGAGCCGACAGGGAGCAACTATGGCTACACCTTC
CASSEPTGSNYGYTF
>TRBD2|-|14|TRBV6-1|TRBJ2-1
TGTGCCAGCAGTGAAACCTCCGGGCGGGGGGTGCAGTTCTTC
CASSETSGRGVQFF
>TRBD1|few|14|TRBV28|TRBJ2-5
TGTGCCAGCAGACTAGGGGGCGCGAGGGAGACCCAGTACTTC
CASRLGGARETQYF
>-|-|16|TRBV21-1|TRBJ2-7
TGTGCCAGCAGCAATGAACTAGCGGAACCTTCCTACGAGCAGTACTTC
CASSNELAEPSYEQYF
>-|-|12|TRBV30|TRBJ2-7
TGTGCCTGGAGCTCCGGGACCTACGAGCAGTACTTC
CAWSSGTYEQYF
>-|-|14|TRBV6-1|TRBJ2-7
TGTGCCAGCAGTGGACAGTTTACCTCCTACGAGCAGTACTTC
CASSGQFTSYEQYF
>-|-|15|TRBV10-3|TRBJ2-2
TGTGCCATCCCTAGGGGGGGACAGAACACCGGGGAGCTGTTTTTT
CAIPRGGQNTGELFF
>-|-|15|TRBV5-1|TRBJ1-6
TGCGCCAGCGGACCCGGGACGGACTATAATTCACCCCTCCACTTT
CASGPGTDYNSPLHF
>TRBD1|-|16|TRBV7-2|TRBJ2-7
TGTGCCAGCAGCTTAGATAGTCGGACAGGGCTACACGAGCAGTACTTC
CASSLDSRTGLHEQYF
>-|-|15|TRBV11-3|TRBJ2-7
TGTGCCAGCAGAAACCCCGATACCGGGTTACACGAGCAGTACTTC
CASRNPDTGLHEQYF
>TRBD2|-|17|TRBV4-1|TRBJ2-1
TGCGCCAGCAGCCAAGGACCAGCTAGCGGGATCTACAATGAGCAGTTCTTC
CASSQGPASGIYNEQFF
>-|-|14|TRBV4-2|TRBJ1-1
TGTGCCAGCAGCCAAGTCGCGGGGAACACTGAAGCTTTCTTT
CASSQVAGNTEAFF
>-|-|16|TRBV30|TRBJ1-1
TGTGCCTGGAGTGTACTGGGGTGGGCGATGAACACTGAAGCTTTCTTT
CAWSVLGWAMNTEAFF
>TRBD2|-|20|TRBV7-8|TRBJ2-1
TGTGCCAGCAGCACCAGGACTAGCGGGAGGGCCGGAAGCTCCTACAATGAGCAGTTCTTC
CASSTRTSGRAGSSYNEQFF
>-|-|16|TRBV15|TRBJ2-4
TGTGCCACCAGCTCTCGGACAGAACTAGCCAAAAACATTCAGTACTTC
CATSSRTELAKNIQYF
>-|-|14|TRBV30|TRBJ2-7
TGTGCCTGGAGGACAACTAAGAGCTCCTACGAGCAGTACTTC
CAWRTTKSSYEQYF
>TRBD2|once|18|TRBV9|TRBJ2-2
TGTGCCAGCAGAGGCGCCCGGGGACTAGCGGCGAACACCGGGGAGCTGTTTTTT
CASRGARGLAANTGELFF
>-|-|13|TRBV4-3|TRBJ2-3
TGCGCCAGCAGCCAAGAAACAAGAAATACGCAGTATTTT
CASSQETRNTQYF
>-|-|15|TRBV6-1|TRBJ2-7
TGTGCCAGCAGTGAAAAAACAAGGACATCTAGGGAGCAGTACTTC
CASSEKTRTSREQYF
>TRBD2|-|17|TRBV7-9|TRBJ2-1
TGTGCCAGCAGCCACACGGGAATAGCGGGAGGGGGGAATGAGCAGTTCTTC
CASSHTGIAGGGNEQFF
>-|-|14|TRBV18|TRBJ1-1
TGTGCCAGCTCCCGGGGCCAAGAAGGAACTGAAGCTTTCTTT
CASSRGQEGTEAFF
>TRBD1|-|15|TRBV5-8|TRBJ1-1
TGTGCCAGCAGCCCATGGGACAGGGCGGACACTGAAGCTTTCTTT
CASSPWDRADTEAFF
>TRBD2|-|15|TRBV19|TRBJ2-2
TGTGCCAGTAGGGGACTAGCGGGAGTGCCCGGGGAGCTGTTTTTT
CASRGLAGVPGELFF
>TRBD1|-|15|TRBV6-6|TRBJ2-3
TGTGCCAGCAGTTGGAGACAGGGGATGCCAGATACGCAGTATTTT
CASSWRQGMPDTQYF
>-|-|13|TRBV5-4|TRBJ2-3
TGTGCCAGCAGCCAGACAGCCACAGATACGCAGTATTTT
CASSQTATDTQYF
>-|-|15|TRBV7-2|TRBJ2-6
TGTGCCAGCAGCCCCCGGAGGAGCGGGGCCAACGTCCTGACTTTC
CASSPRRSGANVLTF
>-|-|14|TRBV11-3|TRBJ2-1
TGTGCCAGCAGCCTCCGAACAGGGGAGGATGAGCAGTTCTTC
CASSLRTGEDEQFF
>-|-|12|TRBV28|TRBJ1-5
TGTGCCAGCAGTTTCCCCAATCAGCCCCAGCATTTT
CASSFPNQPQHF
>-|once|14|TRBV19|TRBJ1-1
TGTGCCAGTAGTATTCGACAACTCGGAGCTGAAGCTTTCTTT
CASSIRQLGAEAFF
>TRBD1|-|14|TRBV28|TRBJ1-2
TGTGCCAGTTGTTTAGGGGGCAGTAACTATGGCTACACCTTC
CASCLGGSNYGYTF
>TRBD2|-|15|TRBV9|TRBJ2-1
TGTGCCAGCAGCGTAGATGGACTAGCGGGAGTAGAGCAGTTCTTC
CASSVDGLAGVEQFF
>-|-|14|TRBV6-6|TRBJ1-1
TGTGCCAGCAGTTACTCTAGGGGGAGCACTGAAGCTTTCTTT
CASSYSRGSTEAFF
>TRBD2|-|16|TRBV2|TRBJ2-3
TGTGCCAGCAATTACCGACTAGCGGGAGGCACAGATACGCAGTATTTT
CASNYRLAGGTDTQYF
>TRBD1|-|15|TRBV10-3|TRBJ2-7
TGTGCCATCACCAGGGGACAGGGAGGGGGATACGAGCAGTACTTC
CAITRGQGGGYEQYF
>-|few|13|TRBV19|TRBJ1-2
TGTGCCAGTAGTACAGGGGAGGGCTATGGCTACACCTTC
CASSTGEGYGYTF